What follows are 5 T cell receptor beta chains derived from one specimen sequenced in a study of OX40 agonist ivuxolimab in advanced cancers. This table comes from immunoSEQ multiplex PCR, and its TCRdb copy is limited to in-frame clones, with some not included. The table records some 9,000 clones, 70% to 90% of them present only once. The sample here was CD4+ or CD8+ T cells sorted from blood, taken in a trial of the OX40 agonist ivuxolimab. The receptor set was obtained from an adult with an advanced solid tumor such as melanoma, head and neck, liver or kidney cancer.

The chain combines TRBV4-2 with TRBJ2-2; 7 bases map to TRBD2. With V trimmed by 0 bases and J by 7 bases, 11 bases remained unmatched. CDR3 size: 17 residues. CDR1 LGHNA and CDR2 YNFKEQ come from the germline V gene. CDR3 in amino acids: CASSQDRGTTPSGELFF. The CDR3, as DNA: TGTGCCAGCAGCCAAGATCGGGGGACTACTCCTAGCGGGGAGCTGTTTTTT.

The chain is built from TRBV6-5 and TRBJ1-1, with TRBD1 identical over 8 bases. The trim removed 2 bases at V and 8 bases at J, leaving 4 bases unmatched. Germline CDR1 is MNHEY and CDR2 is SVGAGI. This CDR3 spans 13 amino acids. CDR3 in amino acids: CASSYPGTGEAFF. As DNA, the CDR3 is TGTGCCAGCAGTTACCCCGGGACAGGAGAAGCTTTCTTT.

The chain carries TRBV5-4 and TRBJ1-1; D perhaps matches TRBD1 (5 bases). The germline V gene has CDR1 SGHNT and CDR2 YYREEE (reference sequence). Trimming took 3 bases from V and 0 from J, leaving 9 bases between them. The CDR3 length is 14 residues. Written as DNA, the CDR3 is TGTGCCAGCAGCTCCCGGGGGGTGAACACTGAAGCTTTCTTT. Its protein product is CASSSRGVNTEAFF.

Here the CDR3 DNA reads TGTGCCAGCAGCTTCTCGCACTTCTCTGGAAACACCATATATTTT. Translation: CASSFSHFSGNTIYF. The chain carries TRBV5-6 and TRBJ1-3; no clear D gene. Trimming cost V 2 bases and J 0 bases, with 9 bases left between them. CDR3 size: 15 residues. The germline V gene encodes CDR1 SGHDT and CDR2 YYEEEE.

The chain recombines TRBV2 with TRBJ2-7; TRBD2 aligns across 10 bases. The CDR3 covers 14 residues. The V gene end was trimmed by 7 bases and the J gene end by 2 bases; junction bases not matched to a gene: 5. The germline V gene encodes CDR1 SNHLY and CDR2 FYNNEI. DNA for the CDR3: TGTGCCAGCAACTTTCTAGCGGGGGCCTACGAGCAGTACTTC. This codes for CASNFLAGAYEQYF.